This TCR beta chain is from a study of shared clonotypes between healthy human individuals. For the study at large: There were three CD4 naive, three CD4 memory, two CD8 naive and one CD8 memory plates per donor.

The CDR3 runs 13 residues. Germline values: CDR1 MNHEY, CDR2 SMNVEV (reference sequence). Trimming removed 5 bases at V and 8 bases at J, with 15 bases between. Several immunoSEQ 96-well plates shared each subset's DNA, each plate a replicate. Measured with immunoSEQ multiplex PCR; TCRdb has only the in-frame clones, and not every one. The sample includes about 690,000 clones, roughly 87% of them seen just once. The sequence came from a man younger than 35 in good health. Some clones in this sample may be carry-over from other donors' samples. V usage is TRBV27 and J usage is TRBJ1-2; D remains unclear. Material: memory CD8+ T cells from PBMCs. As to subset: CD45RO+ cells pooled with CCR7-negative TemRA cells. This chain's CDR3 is CASSLDGISGYTF. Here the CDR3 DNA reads TGTGCCAGCAGTCTCGACGGGATAAGCGGCTACACCTTC.